This entry lists 28 T cell receptor beta chains sequenced from one sample in a study of T-cell memory formation after mild COVID-19. From the 5' RACE reads, TCRdb called clonotypes with MiXCR, one entry per CDR3 protein. This table has hundreds of thousands of distinct CDR3 sequences, about a fifth appearing once. Sequencing was performed on PBMCs or a T cell subset sorted from them (not recorded which). The source is an adult woman who had mild COVID-19 (a few samples of this study predate the infection). Cell type and time point are not known.

This chain connects TRBV7-9 to TRBJ2-2; no definite D call. The CDR3 is 16 residues long. Trimming cost V 8 bases and J 0 bases, with 16 bases left between them. In germline, CDR1 is SEHNR, CDR2 FQNEAQ (reference sequence). The DNA of the CDR3 is TGTGCCAGCGGCAGAGCTTCTCTTGCGAACACCGGGGAGCTGTTTTTT. It yields the protein CASGRASLANTGELFF.

J is TRBJ2-1 and V is TRBV6-1; D might be TRBD1 or TRBD2, each matching 5 bases. The CDR3 runs 18 residues. In germline, CDR1 is MNHNS, CDR2 SASEGT. Trimming took off 5 bases at V and 0 bases at J, with 20 bases between the two ends. The CDR3 spells CASSRTAPGASSYNEQFF. CDR3 coding DNA: TGTGCCAGCAGTAGAACAGCTCCCGGGGCTAGCTCCTACAATGAGCAGTTCTTC.

The chain recombines TRBV3-1 with TRBJ2-1, with TRBD2 matching over 8 bases. The J segment lost 0 bases and the V segment lost 3 bases, leaving 10 bases of the junction unmatched. The CDR3 length is 18 residues. The V gene's germline CDR1 is LGHDT and CDR2 YNNKEL (reference sequence). CDR3 protein: CASSQLAGGMSSYNEQFF. In DNA, the CDR3 is TGTGCCAGCAGCCAGTTGGCGGGGGGCATGAGCTCCTACAATGAGCAGTTCTTC.

The gene calls are TRBV7-8 and TRBJ1-1, with a possible D match to TRBD1 (6 bases). With 1 base removed from V and 8 bases from J, the gap between germline ends came to 14 bases. The length of the CDR3 is 14 residues. Germline V gene data show CDR1 as SGHVS and CDR2 as FQNEAQ. This chain's CDR3 is CASSLDTNRAEAFF. The CDR3 bases are TGTGCCAGCAGCTTAGATACCAACAGGGCCGAAGCTTTCTTT.

This clonotype was seen more than once but under ten times. This chain uses TRBV4-3 with TRBJ1-1; D ambiguous. The V end lost 4 bases, the J end lost 4 bases, and 13 bases lay between the germline ends. Germline CDR1 is LGHNA and CDR2 is YSLEER. The length of the CDR3 is 14 residues. The DNA for the CDR3 is TGCGCCAGCAGCCCCCTCGAGGGTTCCACTGAAGCTTTCTTT. Translation gives CASSPLEGSTEAFF.

V usage is TRBV7-3 and J usage is TRBJ2-2, with 9 bases matching TRBD1. V lost 5 bases to trimming and J lost 0 bases; unmatched junction nucleotides: 7. Germline V gives CDR1 SGHTA, CDR2 FQGTGA. This CDR3 contains 17 residues. The CDR3 loop is CASSPNRDRANTGELFF. The CDR3 coding sequence is TGTGCCAGCAGCCCCAACCGGGACAGGGCGAACACCGGGGAGCTGTTTTTT.

This clonotype was observed a handful of times. Just one base apart from a much larger clone, this may be a read error. The V and J genes are TRBV3-1 and TRBJ2-1; 12 bases map to TRBD2. Germline CDR1 reads LGHDT; CDR2 reads YNNKEL (reference sequence). The length of the CDR3 is 15 residues. This CDR3 is CASSPGLAGYNDQFF. DNA for the CDR3: TGTGCCAGCAGCCCCGGACTAGCGGGGTACAATGACCAGTTCTTC.

J is TRBJ1-1 and V is TRBV2; TRBD1 matches 7 bases. The CDR3 has 11 residues. After removal of 10 bases from V and 6 bases from J, the junction contained 5 bases not matched to a gene. The V gene's germline CDR1 is SNHLY and CDR2 FYNNEI. DNA of the CDR3: TGTGCCAACCGACAGGGACCTGAAGCTTTCTTT. This encodes CANRQGPEAFF.

This clonotype showed up just a few times. J is TRBJ1-5 and V is TRBV6-1, with D unresolved. In germline, CDR1 is MNHNS, CDR2 SASEGT. V was cut by 3 bases and J by 6 bases, with 12 bases left in between. The CDR3 has 14 residues. This chain's CDR3 is CASSDMLSTQPQHF. The CDR3 bases are TGTGCCAGCAGTGATATGTTGTCCACTCAGCCCCAGCATTTT.

This clonotype has more than one count but fewer than ten. V gene TRBV6-4 combines with J gene TRBJ2-5; 7 bases agree with TRBD1. The CDR3 consists of 14 residues. V lost 6 bases, J lost 2 bases, and 6 bases stayed unmatched. Germline V gene sequence: CDR1 MRHNA, CDR2 SNTAGT. The CDR3 is CASRRLGQQETQYF. DNA for the CDR3: TGTGCCAGCAGGCGCTTGGGACAGCAAGAGACCCAGTACTTC.

The rearrangement links TRBV7-7 to TRBJ2-7; tentative D call: TRBD2 (6 bases). Trimming removed 5 bases from V and 3 bases from J, with 20 bases in between. The CDR3 is 16 residues long. CDR1 is SSHAT, CDR2 FNYEAQ, per germline (reference sequence). The CDR3 DNA follows: TGTGCCAGCAGCCCCAACGGGGGAGTCGGGAACTACGAGCAGTACTTC. Translating it yields CASSPNGGVGNYEQYF.

The chain couples TRBV7-9 to TRBJ2-1; 13 nucleotides align to TRBD2. This CDR3 region has 13 residues. V shed 11 bases, J shed 2 bases, and the junction held 0 bases outside the gene matches. From germline, CDR1 is SEHNR and CDR2 FQNEAQ (reference sequence). CDR3 region: CAGTSGTYNEQFF. The CDR3, as DNA: TGTGCCGGGACTAGCGGGACCTACAATGAGCAGTTCTTC.

The CDR3: CASSYENGANYGYTF. The CDR3 DNA is TGTGCCAGCAGTTACGAGAACGGAGCTAACTATGGCTACACCTTC. The rearrangement links TRBV6-6 to TRBJ1-2; D gene ambiguous. This CDR3 has 15 residues. Trimming took off 2 bases at V and 0 bases at J, with 10 bases between the two ends. CDR1 and CDR2 from the germline V gene are MNHNY and SVGAGI (reference sequence).

The gene calls are TRBV11-3 and TRBJ2-7, with 7 bases matching TRBD2. Germline V gives CDR1 SGHNT, CDR2 YENEEA. The V and J ends lost 1 base and 3 bases, in that order; junction bases with no gene match: 6. The CDR3 has 15 amino acids. The CDR3 loop is CASSLAAGDYYEQYF. Here the CDR3 DNA reads TGTGCCAGCAGCTTAGCGGCGGGGGACTACTACGAGCAGTACTTC.

J is TRBJ1-1 and V is TRBV5-1; D is undetermined. The germline CDR1 and CDR2 sequences are SGHRS and YFSETQ. Trimming stripped 4 bases from V and 2 bases from J, with 15 bases between. This CDR3 has 15 amino acids. CDR3 sequence (DNA): TGCGCCAGCAGCCTGATCCCCATGGAAAACACTGAAGCTTTCTTT. Translated: CASSLIPMENTEAFF.

The J gene is TRBJ1-2, the V gene TRBV6-1; weak D call: TRBD1 (6 bases). V was trimmed by 6 bases and J by 1 base, leaving 9 bases between them. Looked up from germline, CDR1 is MNHNS and CDR2 is SASEGT. The CDR3 sequence is 13 residues long. CDR3 sequence (DNA): TGTGCCAGCAGAAGGACAGATAACTATGGCTACACCTTC. This gives the protein CASRRTDNYGYTF.

This clonotype was counted once. The chain carries TRBV29-1 and TRBJ2-1, with D tentatively TRBD1 or TRBD2 (5 bases each). The CDR3 runs 14 residues. Germline V gives CDR1 SQVTM, CDR2 ANQGSEA. Between the trimmed V and J ends, which lost 2 bases and 4 bases, there was a span of 12 bases. This chain's CDR3 is CSVEWDRLYNEQFF. In DNA, the CDR3 is TGCAGCGTTGAATGGGACCGGCTATACAATGAGCAGTTCTTC.

The V and J genes are TRBV6-6 and TRBJ1-1; TRBD1 might be the D (5 bases). CDR3 length equals 13 residues. Germline CDR1 reads MNHNY; CDR2 reads SVGAGI (reference sequence). V gave up 6 bases and J gave up 10 bases, with 18 bases separating them. CDR3: CASRSPAGTGAFF. The CDR3 region has the DNA TGTGCCAGCAGATCTCCCGCCGGGACCGGAGCTTTCTTT.

This clonotype was recorded a few times. The chain is built from TRBV4-3 and TRBJ2-3; TRBD2 agrees at 7 bases. V trimming: 4 bases; J trimming: 3 bases; junction bases outside the gene matches: 13. This CDR3 has 17 amino acids. The germline V gene has CDR1 LGHNA and CDR2 YSLEER. CDR3 sequence reads: CASSPEDSGGRTDTQYF. CDR3 DNA sequence: TGCGCCAGCAGCCCAGAAGATTCGGGAGGTAGGACAGATACGCAGTATTTT.

This clonotype was seen a few times. The chain has TRBV4-1 and TRBJ2-3; TRBD2 aligns across 9 bases. The CDR3 contains 17 residues. Germline assignment: CDR1 MGHRA and CDR2 YSYEKL. V lost 4 bases to trimming and J lost 4 bases; unmatched junction nucleotides: 12. CDR3 sequence reads: CASSLSGGGAQADTQYF. The CDR3 coding sequence is TGCGCCAGCAGCCTTTCGGGCGGGGGGGCCCAAGCAGATACGCAGTATTTT.

V is TRBV5-1 and J is TRBJ2-3; D is possibly TRBD2 (5 bases). The germline V gene encodes CDR1 SGHRS and CDR2 YFSETQ. V lost 5 bases and J 6 bases, leaving 13 bases between the germline ends. CDR3 length: 13 residues. DNA of the CDR3: TGCGCCAGCAGTGAGGAGGTCACCGATACGCAGTATTTT. Protein sequence: CASSEEVTDTQYF.

This rearrangement joins TRBV7-3 to TRBJ2-1; D possibly corresponds to TRBD2 (5 bases). The germline V and J ends were trimmed by 6 bases and 6 bases, with 9 bases remaining between them. This CDR3 contains 12 residues. Germline-derived CDR1 and CDR2 are SGHTA and FQGTGA. The CDR3 DNA reads as TGTGCCAGCAGGAGCGGAGGCAATGAGCAGTTCTTC. This encodes CASRSGGNEQFF.

The chain employs TRBV18 and TRBJ2-7, with D perhaps TRBD2 (6 bases). The CDR3 covers 15 residues. Germline-derived CDR1 and CDR2 are KGHSH and LQKENI. With 2 bases removed from V and 2 bases from J, the gap between germline ends came to 13 bases. In nucleotides, the CDR3 is TGTGCCAGCTCACCAATACTAGCTGAAGCCTACGAGCAGTACTTC. Translation gives CASSPILAEAYEQYF.

In its sample, this clonotype was seen a few times. The CDR3 reads CASSGSYSETQYF. DNA of the CDR3: TGTGCCAGCAGCGGTAGCTATTCTGAGACCCAGTACTTC. This rearrangement joins TRBV7-2 to TRBJ2-5, with D hard to call. Germline-derived CDR1 and CDR2 are SGHTA and FQGNSA. V lost 5 bases to trimming and J lost 5 bases, with 12 bases between them. This CDR3 is 13 amino acids long.

This clonotype turned up a few times. The rearrangement joins TRBV7-2 to TRBJ1-6; 8 nucleotides line up with TRBD1. The V gene end was trimmed by 5 bases and the J gene end by 6 bases; junction bases not matched to a gene: 9. Germline CDR1 and CDR2: SGHTA and FQGNSA. This CDR3 spans 16 amino acids. DNA for the CDR3: TGTGCCAGCAGCCCCAGGGGGCAGGCGTCTAATTCACCCCTCCACTTT. It encodes CASSPRGQASNSPLHF.

V and J are TRBV21-1 and TRBJ2-1. TRBV21-1 is annotated as a pseudogene. The length of the CDR3 is 8 residues. The CDR3 DNA follows: TGTGCCAGCAGCAACCGGTTCTTC. Its translation: CASSNRFF.

This clonotype has only one observation. V is TRBV21-1 and J is TRBJ2-5; the table's D call, TRBD2, has no DNA check behind it. TRBV21-1 is annotated as a pseudogene. This CDR3 is built from 14 residues. CDR3 DNA: TGTGCCAGCAGGTCCCGGAGGGCCGGGGAGACCCAGTACTTC. This codes for CASRSRRAGETQYF.

This chain joins TRBV4-1 and TRBJ1-6; D might be TRBD1 (5 bases). Germline loops: CDR1 MGHRA, CDR2 YSYEKL. The CDR3 is 18 amino acids. The V end was cut by 4 bases, the J end by 1 base, with 17 bases between. CDR3 DNA sequence: TGCGCCAGCAGCCGCCCCGGGGCAACGATATCCTATAATTCACCCCTCCACTTT. It is translated as CASSRPGATISYNSPLHF.